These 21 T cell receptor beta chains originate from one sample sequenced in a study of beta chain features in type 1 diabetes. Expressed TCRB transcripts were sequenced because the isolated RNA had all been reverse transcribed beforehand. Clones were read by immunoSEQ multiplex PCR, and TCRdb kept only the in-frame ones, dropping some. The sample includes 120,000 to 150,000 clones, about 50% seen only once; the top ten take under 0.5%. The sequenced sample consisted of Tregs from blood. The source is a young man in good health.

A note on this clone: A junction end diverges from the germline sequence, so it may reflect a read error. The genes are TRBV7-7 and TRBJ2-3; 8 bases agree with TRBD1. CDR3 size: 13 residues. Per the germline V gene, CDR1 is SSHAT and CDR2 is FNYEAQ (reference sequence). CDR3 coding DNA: TGTGCTAGCAGCGAGGACAGGGCAGATACGCAGTATTTT. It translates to CASSEDRADTQYF.

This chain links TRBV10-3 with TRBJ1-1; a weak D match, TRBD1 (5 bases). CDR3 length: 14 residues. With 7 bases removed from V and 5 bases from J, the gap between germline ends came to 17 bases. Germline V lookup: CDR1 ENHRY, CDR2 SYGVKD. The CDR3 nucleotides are TGTGCCATCAAATCAGGGTTGGATACGACTGAAGCTTTCTTT. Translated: CAIKSGLDTTEAFF.

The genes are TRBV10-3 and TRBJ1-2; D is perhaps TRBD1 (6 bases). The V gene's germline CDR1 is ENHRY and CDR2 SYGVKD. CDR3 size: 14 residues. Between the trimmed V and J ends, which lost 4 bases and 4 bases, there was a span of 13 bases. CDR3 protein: CAISVYRESYGYTF. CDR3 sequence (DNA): TGTGCCATCAGTGTATACAGGGAAAGCTATGGCTACACCTTC.

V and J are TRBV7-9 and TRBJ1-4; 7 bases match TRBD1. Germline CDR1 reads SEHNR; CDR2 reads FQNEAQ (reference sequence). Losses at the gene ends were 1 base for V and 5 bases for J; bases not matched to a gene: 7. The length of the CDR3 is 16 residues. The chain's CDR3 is CASSLGRQGRNEKLFF. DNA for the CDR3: TGTGCCAGCAGCTTAGGCCGACAGGGAAGGAATGAAAAACTGTTTTTT.

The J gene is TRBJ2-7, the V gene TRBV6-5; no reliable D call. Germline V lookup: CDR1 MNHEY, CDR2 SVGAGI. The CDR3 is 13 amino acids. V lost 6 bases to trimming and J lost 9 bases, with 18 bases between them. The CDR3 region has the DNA TGTGCCAGCAGACCATCCCCGGTCTCTGGGCAGTACTTC. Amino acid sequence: CASRPSPVSGQYF.

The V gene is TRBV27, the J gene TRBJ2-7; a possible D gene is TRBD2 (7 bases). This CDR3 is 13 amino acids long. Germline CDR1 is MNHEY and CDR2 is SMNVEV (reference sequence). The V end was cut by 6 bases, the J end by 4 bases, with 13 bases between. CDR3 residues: CASRGGRGYEQYF. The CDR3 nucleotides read TGTGCCAGCAGGGGGGGGAGGGGGTACGAGCAGTACTTC.

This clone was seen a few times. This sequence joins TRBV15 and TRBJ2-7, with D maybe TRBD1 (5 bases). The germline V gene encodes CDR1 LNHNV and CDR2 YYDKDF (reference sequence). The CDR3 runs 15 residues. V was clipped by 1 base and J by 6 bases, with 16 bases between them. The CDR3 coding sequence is TGTGCCACCAGCAGAGTCAGGGCTTCCGCGAGCGAGCAGTACTTC. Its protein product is CATSRVRASASEQYF.

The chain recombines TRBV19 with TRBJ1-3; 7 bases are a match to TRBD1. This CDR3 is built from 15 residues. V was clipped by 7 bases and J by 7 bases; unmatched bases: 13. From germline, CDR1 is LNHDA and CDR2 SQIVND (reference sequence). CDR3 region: CASTTRGLLRNTIYF. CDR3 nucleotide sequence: TGTGCCAGTACCACCAGGGGGTTGCTTCGGAACACCATATATTTT.

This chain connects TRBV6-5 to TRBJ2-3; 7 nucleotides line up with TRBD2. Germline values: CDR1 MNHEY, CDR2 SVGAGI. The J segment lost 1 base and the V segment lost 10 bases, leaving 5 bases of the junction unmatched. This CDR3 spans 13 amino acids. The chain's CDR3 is CATVREGTDTQYF. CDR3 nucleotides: TGTGCCACAGTCCGGGAGGGCACAGATACGCAGTATTTT.

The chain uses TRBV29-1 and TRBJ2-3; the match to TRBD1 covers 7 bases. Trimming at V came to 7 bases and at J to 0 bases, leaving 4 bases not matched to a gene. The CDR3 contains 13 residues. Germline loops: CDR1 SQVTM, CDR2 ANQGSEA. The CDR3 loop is CSGGQASTDTQYF. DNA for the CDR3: TGCAGCGGCGGACAGGCTAGCACAGATACGCAGTATTTT.

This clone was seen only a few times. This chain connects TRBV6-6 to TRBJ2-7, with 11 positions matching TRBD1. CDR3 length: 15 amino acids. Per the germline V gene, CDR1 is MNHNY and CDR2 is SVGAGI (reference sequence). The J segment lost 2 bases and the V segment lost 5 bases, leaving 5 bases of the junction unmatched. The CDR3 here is CASSLPGQGAYEQYF. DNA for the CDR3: TGTGCCAGCAGTCTCCCGGGACAGGGGGCCTACGAGCAGTACTTC.

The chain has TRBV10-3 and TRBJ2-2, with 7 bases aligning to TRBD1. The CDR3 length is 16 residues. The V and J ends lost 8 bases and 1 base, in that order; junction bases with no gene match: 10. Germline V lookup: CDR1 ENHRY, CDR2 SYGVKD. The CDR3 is CAIDDTGQQNTGELFF. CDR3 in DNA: TGTGCCATCGATGATACGGGACAGCAGAACACCGGGGAGCTGTTTTTT.

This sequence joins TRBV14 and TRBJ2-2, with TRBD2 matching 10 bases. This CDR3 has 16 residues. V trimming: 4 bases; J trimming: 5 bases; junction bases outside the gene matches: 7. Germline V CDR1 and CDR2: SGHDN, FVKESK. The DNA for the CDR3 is TGTGCCAGCAGCCCCAGCGGGAGGGCCGGAACCGGGGAGCTGTTTTTT. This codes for CASSPSGRAGTGELFF.

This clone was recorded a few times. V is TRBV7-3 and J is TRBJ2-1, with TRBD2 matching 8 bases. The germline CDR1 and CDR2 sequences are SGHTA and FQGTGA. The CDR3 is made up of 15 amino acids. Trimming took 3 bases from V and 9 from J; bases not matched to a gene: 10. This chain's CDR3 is CASSLAGLGLSEQFF. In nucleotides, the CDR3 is TGTGCCAGCAGCTTGGCGGGACTAGGTTTATCTGAGCAGTTCTTC.

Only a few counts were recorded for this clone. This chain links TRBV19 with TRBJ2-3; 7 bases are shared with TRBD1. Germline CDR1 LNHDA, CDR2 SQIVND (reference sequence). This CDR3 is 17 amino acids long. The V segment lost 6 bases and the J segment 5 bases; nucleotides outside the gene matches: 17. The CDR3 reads CASSLQGSKGGVDTQYF. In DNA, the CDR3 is TGTGCCAGTAGCCTCCAAGGATCTAAAGGGGGCGTAGATACGCAGTATTTT.

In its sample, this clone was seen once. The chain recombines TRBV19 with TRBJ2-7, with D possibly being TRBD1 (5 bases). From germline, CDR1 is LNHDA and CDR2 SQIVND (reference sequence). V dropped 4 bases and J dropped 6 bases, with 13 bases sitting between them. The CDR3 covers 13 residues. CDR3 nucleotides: TGTGCCAGTAGTAACCAGGGCGTGGGCGAGCAGTACTTC. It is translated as CASSNQGVGEQYF.

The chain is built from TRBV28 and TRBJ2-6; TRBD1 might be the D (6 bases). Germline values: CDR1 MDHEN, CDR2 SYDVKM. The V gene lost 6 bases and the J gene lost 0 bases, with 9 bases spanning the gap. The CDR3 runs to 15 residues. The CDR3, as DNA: TGTGCCAGCAGAAAACAGGGCTCTGGGGCCAACGTCCTGACTTTC. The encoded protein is CASRKQGSGANVLTF. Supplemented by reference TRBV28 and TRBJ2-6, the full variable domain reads DVKVTQSSRYLVKRTGEKVFLECVQDMDHENMFWYRQDPGLGLRLIYFSYDVKMKEKGDIPEGYSVSREKKERFSLILESASTNQTSMYLCASRKQGSGANVLTFGAGSRLTVL.

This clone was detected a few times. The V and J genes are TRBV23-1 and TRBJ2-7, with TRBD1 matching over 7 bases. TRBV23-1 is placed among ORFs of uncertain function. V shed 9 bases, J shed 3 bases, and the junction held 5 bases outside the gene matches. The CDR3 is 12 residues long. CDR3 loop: CASRGQFYEQYF. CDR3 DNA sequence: TGCGCCAGTAGGGGACAGTTCTACGAGCAGTACTTC.

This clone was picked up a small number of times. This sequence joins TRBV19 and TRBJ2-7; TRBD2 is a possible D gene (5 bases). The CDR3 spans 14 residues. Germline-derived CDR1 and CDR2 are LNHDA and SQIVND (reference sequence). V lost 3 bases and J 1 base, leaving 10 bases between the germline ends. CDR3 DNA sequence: TGTGCCAGTAGTATCGGACGGGGTTCCTACGAGCAGTACTTC. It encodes CASSIGRGSYEQYF.

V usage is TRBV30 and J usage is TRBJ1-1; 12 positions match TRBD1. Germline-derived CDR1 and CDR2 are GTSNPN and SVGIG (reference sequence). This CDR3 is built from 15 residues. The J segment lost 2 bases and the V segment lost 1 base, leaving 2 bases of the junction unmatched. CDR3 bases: TGTGCCTGGAGTGGGGACAGGGGGCTCAACACTGAAGCTTTCTTT. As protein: CAWSGDRGLNTEAFF.

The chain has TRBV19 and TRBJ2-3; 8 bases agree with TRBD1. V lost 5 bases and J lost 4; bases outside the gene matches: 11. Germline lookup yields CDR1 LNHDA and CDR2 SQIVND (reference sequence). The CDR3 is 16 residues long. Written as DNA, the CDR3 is TGTGCCAGTAGTTGGAGGACAGGGCAGTTTCCAGATACGCAGTATTTT. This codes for CASSWRTGQFPDTQYF.